Listed here is a single T cell receptor beta chain. The antigen this receptor binds is unknown. It has no much larger one-base neighbor in the sample; base qualities were not kept. Library generation was performed with the immunoSEQ multiplex PCR assay. Concerning the study's data processing: A statistical classification framework was built to diagnose cytomegalovirus status from the catalog of TCR beta chain sequences. In TCRdb, the immuneACCESS table is reduced to in-frame sequences with V and J assigned. These tables do not hold every clone; where another copy was compared, an unresolved V gene accounts for under half, and the others remain unexplained. The V and J calls and clone size were taken over from that table, and D and trimming were inferred from the DNA. The sample table shows tens of thousands of clones, and 96% are seen once. The ten largest clones represent more than 0.65% of the sample.

This specimen comes from a study of cytomegalovirus exposure and HLA in healthy donors (dated by TCRdb to about 2017). Background on the whole study: According to a later analysis, one platform produced both the roughly 120 validation repertoires and the 666 repertoires of the first cohort. The study aimed to test whether signatures of past pathogen exposure could be identified by cataloging public T cell receptors. High-throughput TCR immunosequencing, statistical association of individual TCRs with disease status, and machine learning were combined to predict cytomegalovirus infection status. A separate validation cohort of about 110 different subjects was used in addition to the 666-subject first cohort. Overall study results and their limits: A later analysis found that TCRs clustered in the first cohort also tended to co-occur in the 120 validation repertoires, with approximately 95% of cluster scores above 0. It was suggested by the authors that the approach could potentially be generalized to other disease states and immunological phenotypes. The classifier was reported to diagnose cytomegalovirus status with high specificity and sensitivity in both the original cohort and the validation cohort. The study listed 150 to 200 TCR beta chains as associated with cytomegalovirus. Three of the identified cytomegalovirus-associated TCR beta chains were confirmed in vitro to be specific for cytomegalovirus antigens. While some public TCRs were present in many individuals, most TCR sequences turned up only very rarely across donors. All 120 or so repertoires were used to score co-occurrence in the validation cohort in a later analysis, because that analysis had no HLA typing for the cohort.

Looking up the germline V gene yields CDR1 KGHSH and CDR2 LQKENI. The CDR3 runs 16 amino acids, cysteine and phenylalanine included. Of the read, only the CDR3 DNA is kept; its 48 bases are in frame from base 1. The germline V and J ends show losses of 5 bases and 7 bases respectively, and no gene match explains 12 bases of the junction. The donors belonged to the validation cohort of 90 to 150 subjects, which was separate from the roughly 670-subject first cohort. The rearrangement joined TRBV18 to TRBJ1-1; 11 of the junction bases match TRBD1. The TCR sequence derives from a man between 18 and 29 years old in good health and CMV-seronegative. The specimen was PBMCs. The bases read TGTGCCAGCTCATCCACCGGGACAGGGGGGAGCGATGAAGCTTTCTTT. This is translated as CASSSTGTGGSDEAFF.